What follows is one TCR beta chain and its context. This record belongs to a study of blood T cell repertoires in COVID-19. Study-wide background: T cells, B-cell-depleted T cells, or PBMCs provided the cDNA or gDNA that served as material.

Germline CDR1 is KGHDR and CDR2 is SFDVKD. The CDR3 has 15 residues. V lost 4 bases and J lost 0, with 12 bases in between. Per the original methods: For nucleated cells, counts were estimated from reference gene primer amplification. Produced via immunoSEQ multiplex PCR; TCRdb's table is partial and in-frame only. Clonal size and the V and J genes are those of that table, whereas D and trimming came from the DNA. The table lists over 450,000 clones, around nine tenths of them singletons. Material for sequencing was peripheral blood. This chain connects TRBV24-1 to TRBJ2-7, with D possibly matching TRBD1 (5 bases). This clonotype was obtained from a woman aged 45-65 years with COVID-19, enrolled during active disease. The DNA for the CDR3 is TGTGCCACCAGTGAAAGCAGGGATCTCTCCTACGAGCAGTACTTC. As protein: CATSESRDLSYEQYF.